This T cell receptor (beta chain) originates from a study of regulatory T cells in long-lasting Graves disease. Study in general: Persistence in Graves' disease denoted antithyroid drug use beyond 5 years alongside positive TSH receptor antibodies. The study, taken as a whole, reports: The number of shared public clonotypes was higher in persistent patients (about 2,700) than new patients (about 910). Persistent disease exhibited a predilection for TRBV28, TRBJ1-2 and TRBJ2-5.

Trimming took 2 bases from V and 10 from J, leaving 11 bases between them. CDR3 length equals 12 residues. Per the germline V gene, CDR1 is MDHEN and CDR2 is SYDVKM. This clonotype was seen at least ten times. Its antigen is unidentified. According to the study, TCR beta libraries were built with iRepertoire HTBI primers and CDR3-region Arm-PCR. Each CDR3 protein is one row after TCRdb ran MiXCR on the multiplex PCR reads. The data contain about 430,000 distinct CDR3 sequences, around a fifth of them singletons. The sample's time point: persistent/refractory GD, antithyroid drugs over 5 years with positive TRAb. Following extraction of RNA from PBMCs, that RNA was used to make the TCR library.

The TCR was taken from a female donor with Graves disease. Sequenced material: peripheral blood mononuclear cells (PBMCs), taken when the disease was refractory, from a patient treated with antithyroid drugs. J is TRBJ1-2 and V is TRBV28; D may be TRBD1 (6 bases). The CDR3, as DNA: TGTGCCAGCAGTTTACCCCAGGGGAACTACACCTTC. Translation gives CASSLPQGNYTF.